This TCR beta chain came from a study of T-cell reconstitution after alpha-beta-depleted transplantation in children. General study findings and limits: T-cell numbers and diversity one year post-transplant derived largely from freshly generated T cells. The origin of alpha-beta T cells about two months after transplant was reportedly several hundred expanded graft clones.

Unique molecular identifiers featured in how the TCRbeta library was prepared. Each CDR3 protein is one row after TCRdb ran MiXCR on the PCR reads. The sample consists of under 850,000 distinct CDR3 sequences, 13% of them appearing once. There are many counts of this clonotype. Its antigen is as yet unknown. The CDR3 runs to 12 residues. The ends were cut back, 4 bases at V and 5 bases at J, with 9 bases in the middle. Germline V gene data show CDR1 as SGHRS and CDR2 as YFSETQ. V and J are TRBV5-1 and TRBJ2-5; D unclear. This TCR was sampled from a girl aged 2 to 9 with congenital amegakaryocytic thrombocytopenia, due to receive a stem cell transplant. This specimen was PBMCs, taken before TCRalphabeta/CD19-depleted stem cell transplant. CDR3 amino acids: CASSPESETQYF. The CDR3 DNA follows: TGCGCCAGCAGCCCCGAGTCGGAGACCCAGTACTTC.